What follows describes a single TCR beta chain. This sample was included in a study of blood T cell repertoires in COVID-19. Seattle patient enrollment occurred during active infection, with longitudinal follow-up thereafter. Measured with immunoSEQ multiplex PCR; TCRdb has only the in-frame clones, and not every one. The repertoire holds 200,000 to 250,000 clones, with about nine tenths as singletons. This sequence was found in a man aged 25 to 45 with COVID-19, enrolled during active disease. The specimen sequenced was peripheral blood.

CDR3 sequence: CAWSVPYSNQPQHF. The CDR3 DNA sequence: TGTGCCTGGAGTGTACCCTATAGCAATCAGCCCCAGCATTTT. The V call is TRBV30, the J call TRBJ1-5; unclear D gene. This CDR3 comprises 14 residues. The ends were cut back, 0 bases at V and 0 bases at J, with 6 bases in the middle. Germline V gene data show CDR1 as GTSNPN and CDR2 as SVGIG (reference sequence).